Each of the 14 T cell receptor beta chains below was sequenced from the same sample in a study of T cells in Graves' hyperthyroidism and ophthalmopathy. What was amplified from RNA transcripts were TCR beta CDR3 regions. Primed by the HTBI set, a first-round RT-PCR was run on the TCR CDR3. Each CDR3 protein is one row after TCRdb ran MiXCR on the multiplex PCR reads. The data show fewer than 700,000 distinct CDR3 sequences, about 15% seen once. The sequenced material came from blood. The receptor set was obtained from a woman under 30 with Graves' ophthalmopathy.

This sequence joins TRBV20-1 and TRBJ2-3; D is perhaps TRBD2 (6 bases). This CDR3 has 16 amino acids. V was cut by 5 bases and J by 4 bases, with 22 bases left in between. The germline V gene has CDR1 DFQATT and CDR2 SNEGSKA (reference sequence). The CDR3 region has the DNA TGCAGTGCTGAGAATCCGGGACTGACTTCCCCAGATACGCAGTATTTT. Translation: CSAENPGLTSPDTQYF.

This clonotype appeared many times. This sequence joins TRBV30 and TRBJ2-1; perhaps TRBD2 as D (5 bases). CDR3 length: 14 amino acids. Germline-derived CDR1 and CDR2 are GTSNPN and SVGIG (reference sequence). V shed 0 bases and J shed 1 base, with 7 bases lying between them. DNA for the CDR3: TGTGCCTGGAGTGTTTCGGGGTCCTACAATGAGCAGTTCTTC. Its translation: CAWSVSGSYNEQFF.

In its sample, this clonotype was seen many times. The CDR3 protein is CASMPGTGGVVNTEAFF. CDR3 nucleotides: TGCGCCAGCATGCCTGGGACAGGGGGGGTTGTGAACACTGAAGCTTTCTTT. The rearrangement joins TRBV5-1 to TRBJ1-1, with 11 positions matching TRBD1. The germline gives CDR1 SGHRS, CDR2 YFSETQ. Unmatched junction bases numbered 10, after V lost 6 bases and J lost 0 bases. The CDR3 spans 17 residues. The variable domain in full, completed from reference TRBV5-1 and TRBJ1-1, reads KAGVTQTPRYLIKTRGQQVTLSCSPISGHRSVSWYQQTPGQGLQFLFEYFSETQRNKGNFPGRFSGRQFSNSRSEMNVSTLELGDSALYLCASMPGTGGVVNTEAFFGQGTRLTVV.

This clonotype was counted many times. The gene calls are TRBV18 and TRBJ2-1, with 14 bases lining up with TRBD2. The V gene end was trimmed by 3 bases and the J gene end by 3 bases; junction bases not matched to a gene: 1. The CDR3 extends over 16 amino acids. Germline CDR1 reads KGHSH; CDR2 reads LQKENI. CDR3 region: CASSPGLAGGYNEQFF. In nucleotides, the CDR3 is TGTGCCAGCTCACCTGGACTAGCGGGAGGCTACAATGAGCAGTTCTTC.

This clonotype was counted ten times or more. This rearrangement joins TRBV7-2 to TRBJ2-7; D may be TRBD1 (7 bases). V was trimmed by 1 base and J by 5 bases, leaving 15 bases between them. The CDR3 is 15 residues long. Germline V gene lookup returns CDR1 SGHTA and CDR2 FQGNSA. This chain's CDR3 is CASSLDRTGGDEQYF. DNA of the CDR3: TGTGCCAGCAGCTTAGACAGGACAGGAGGGGACGAGCAGTACTTC. The variable domain in full, completed from reference TRBV7-2 and TRBJ2-7, reads GAGVSQSPSNKVTEKGKDVELRCDPISGHTALYWYRQSLGQGLEFLIYFQGNSAPDKSGLPSDRFSAERTGGSVSTLTIQRTQQEDSAVYLCASSLDRTGGDEQYFGPGTRLTVT.

V usage is TRBV7-2 and J usage is TRBJ2-7; no clear D. V lost 1 base and J lost 5, with 12 bases in between. This CDR3 contains 14 residues. Germline V gene data show CDR1 as SGHTA and CDR2 as FQGNSA. The chain's CDR3 is CASSLEFAANEQYF. CDR3 bases: TGTGCCAGCAGCTTAGAGTTTGCGGCTAACGAGCAGTACTTC.

This clonotype was seen just once. This chain joins TRBV7-9 and TRBJ1-4, with D uncertain. Trimming took 5 bases from V and 6 from J, leaving 13 bases between them. The CDR3 length is 14 residues. Germline V gives CDR1 SEHNR, CDR2 FQNEAQ (reference sequence). This CDR3 reads CASSRRGLDEKLFF. In nucleotides, the CDR3 is TGTGCCAGCAGCCGACGCGGTCTCGATGAAAAACTGTTTTTT.

J is TRBJ1-2 and V is TRBV6-1, with 10 bases that match TRBD1. The CDR3 consists of 15 residues. Unmatched junction bases numbered 6, after V lost 5 bases and J lost 3 bases. Looked up from germline, CDR1 is MNHNS and CDR2 is SASEGT. CDR3: CASSTRGQGDYGYTF. DNA for the CDR3: TGTGCCAGCAGTACCCGAGGACAGGGGGACTATGGCTACACCTTC.

This clonotype was found many times. V usage is TRBV12-3 or TRBV12-4 and J usage is TRBJ2-5, with D unresolved. This CDR3 spans 11 amino acids. With 3 bases removed from V and 5 bases from J, the gap between germline ends came to 4 bases. The CDR3 coding sequence is TGTGCCAGCAGTTTGTTCGAGACCCAGTACTTC. It codes for CASSLFETQYF.

This clonotype was counted many times. The rearrangement links TRBV3-1 to TRBJ1-1; 10 bases are shared with TRBD1. CDR3 size: 14 residues. V shed 5 bases, J shed 5 bases, and the junction held 5 bases outside the gene matches. CDR1 and CDR2 (germline): LGHDT, YNNKEL (reference sequence). The CDR3 loop is CASSAGTGETEAFF. The CDR3 coding sequence is TGTGCCAGCAGCGCCGGGACAGGGGAGACTGAAGCTTTCTTT.

This chain uses TRBV7-9 with TRBJ1-4; no clear D. The CDR3 is 17 residues long. Germline values: CDR1 SEHNR, CDR2 FQNEAQ (reference sequence). Trimming took off 4 bases at V and 0 bases at J, with 15 bases between the two ends. The CDR3 nucleotides are TGTGCCAGCAGCTCCCGGGCCCCGCATTCAACTAATGAAAAACTGTTTTTT. This codes for CASSSRAPHSTNEKLFF.

This clonotype was counted only a few times. The conserved phenylalanine or tryptophan is not found at the CDR3 terminus, so this likely reflects a read error. The chain couples TRBV11-2 to TRBJ2-2, with D uncertain. This CDR3 has 15 amino acids. The ends were cut back, 2 bases at V and 3 bases at J, with 10 bases in the middle. Germline V CDR1 and CDR2: SGHAT, FQNNGV. CDR3 protein: CASSLIGLYTGELFS. The CDR3 region has the DNA TGTGCCAGCAGCTTAATAGGGTTGTACACCGGGGAGCTGTTTTCT.

In this sample, this clonotype turned up many times. This chain uses TRBV29-1 with TRBJ2-1, with 11 bases that match TRBD1. Germline V lookup: CDR1 SQVTM, CDR2 ANQGSEA. J lost 5 bases, V lost 2 bases, and 8 bases had no gene match. The CDR3 spans 16 residues. DNA of the CDR3: TGCAGCGTTGAAATTACTAGGGACAGGGGGGACAATGAGCAGTTCTTC. Translating it yields CSVEITRDRGDNEQFF.

The V gene is TRBV28, the J gene TRBJ2-1; the D is unclear. The CDR3 covers 12 residues. Germline CDR1 reads MDHEN; CDR2 reads SYDVKM. V was cut by 4 bases and J by 8 bases, with 9 bases left in between. This chain's CDR3 is CASSSSSYEQFF. DNA for the CDR3: TGTGCCAGCAGTTCTAGTAGCTATGAGCAGTTCTTC.